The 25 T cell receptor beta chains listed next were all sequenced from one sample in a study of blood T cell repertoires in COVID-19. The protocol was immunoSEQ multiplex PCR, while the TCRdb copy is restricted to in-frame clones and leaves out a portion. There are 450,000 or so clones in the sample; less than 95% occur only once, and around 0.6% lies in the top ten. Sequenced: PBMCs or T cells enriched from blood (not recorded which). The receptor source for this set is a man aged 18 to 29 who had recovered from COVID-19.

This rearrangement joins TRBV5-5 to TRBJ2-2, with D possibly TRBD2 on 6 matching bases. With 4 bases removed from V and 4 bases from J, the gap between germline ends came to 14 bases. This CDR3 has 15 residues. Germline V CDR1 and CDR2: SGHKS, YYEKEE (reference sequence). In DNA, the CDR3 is TGTGCCAGCAGCCCTAGGGAGGCGGCCACCGGGGAGCTGTTTTTT. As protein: CASSPREAATGELFF.

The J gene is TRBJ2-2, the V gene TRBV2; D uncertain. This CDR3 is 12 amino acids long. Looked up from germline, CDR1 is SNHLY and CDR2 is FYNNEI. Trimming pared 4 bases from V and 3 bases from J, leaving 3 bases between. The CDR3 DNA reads TGTGCCAGCAGTGCGGACACCGGGGAGCTGTTTTTT. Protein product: CASSADTGELFF.

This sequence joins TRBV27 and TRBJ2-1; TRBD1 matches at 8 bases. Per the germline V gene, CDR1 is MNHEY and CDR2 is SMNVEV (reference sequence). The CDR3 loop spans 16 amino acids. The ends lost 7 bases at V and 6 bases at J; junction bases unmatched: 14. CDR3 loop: CASNHRGDYPCNEQFF. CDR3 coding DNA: TGTGCCAGCAACCACAGGGGGGATTACCCTTGCAATGAGCAGTTCTTC.

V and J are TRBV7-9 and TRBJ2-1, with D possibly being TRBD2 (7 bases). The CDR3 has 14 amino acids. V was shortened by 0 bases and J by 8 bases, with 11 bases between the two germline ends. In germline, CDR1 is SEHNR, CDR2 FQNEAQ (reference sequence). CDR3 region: CASSLAGGPDEQFF. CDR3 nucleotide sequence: TGTGCCAGCAGCTTAGCGGGGGGGCCTGATGAGCAGTTCTTC.

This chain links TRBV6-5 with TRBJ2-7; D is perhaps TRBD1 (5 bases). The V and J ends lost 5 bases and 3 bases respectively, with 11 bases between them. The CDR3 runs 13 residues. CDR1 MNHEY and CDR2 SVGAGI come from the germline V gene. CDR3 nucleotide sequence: TGTGCCAGCAGTAGGACAAGAGACTACGAGCAGTACTTC. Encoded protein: CASSRTRDYEQYF.

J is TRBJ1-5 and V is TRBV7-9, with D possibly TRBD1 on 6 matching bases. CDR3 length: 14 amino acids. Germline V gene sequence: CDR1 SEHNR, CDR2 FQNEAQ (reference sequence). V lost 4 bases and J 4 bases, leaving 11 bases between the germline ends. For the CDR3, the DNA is TGTGCCAGCAGCTCGACAGGACCAAATCAGCCCCAGCATTTT. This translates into CASSSTGPNQPQHF.

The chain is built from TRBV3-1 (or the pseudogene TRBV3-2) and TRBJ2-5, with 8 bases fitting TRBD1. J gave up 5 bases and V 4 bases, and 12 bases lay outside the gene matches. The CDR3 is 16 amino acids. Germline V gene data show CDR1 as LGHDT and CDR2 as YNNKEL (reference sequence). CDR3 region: CASSLAPGTGGETQYF. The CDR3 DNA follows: TGTGCCAGCAGCCTTGCGCCCGGGACAGGAGGCGAGACCCAGTACTTC.

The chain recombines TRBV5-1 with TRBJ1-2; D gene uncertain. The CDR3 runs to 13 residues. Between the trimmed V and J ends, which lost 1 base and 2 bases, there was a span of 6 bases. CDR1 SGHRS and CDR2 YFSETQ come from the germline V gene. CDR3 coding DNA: TGCGCCAGCAGCTTGAGAGAAAACTATGGCTACACCTTC. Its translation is CASSLRENYGYTF.

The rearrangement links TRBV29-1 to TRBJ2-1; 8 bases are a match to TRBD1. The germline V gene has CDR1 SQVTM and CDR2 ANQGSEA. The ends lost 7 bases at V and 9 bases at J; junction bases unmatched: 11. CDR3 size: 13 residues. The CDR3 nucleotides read TGCAGCGCTGGACAGGGAATGGGCGTTGAGCAGTTCTTC. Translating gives CSAGQGMGVEQFF.

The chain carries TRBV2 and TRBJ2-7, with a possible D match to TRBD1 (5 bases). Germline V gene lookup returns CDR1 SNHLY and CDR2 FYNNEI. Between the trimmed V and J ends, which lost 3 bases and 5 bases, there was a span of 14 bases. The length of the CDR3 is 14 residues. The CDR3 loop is CASSDGRVVHEQYF. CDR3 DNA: TGTGCCAGCAGTGACGGCAGGGTAGTCCACGAGCAGTACTTC. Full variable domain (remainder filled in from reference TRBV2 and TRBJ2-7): EPEVTQTPSHQVTQMGQEVILRCVPISNHLYFYWYRQILGQKVEFLVSFYNNEISEKSEIFDDQFSVERPDGSNFTLKIRSTKLEDSAMYFCASSDGRVVHEQYFGPGTRLTVT.

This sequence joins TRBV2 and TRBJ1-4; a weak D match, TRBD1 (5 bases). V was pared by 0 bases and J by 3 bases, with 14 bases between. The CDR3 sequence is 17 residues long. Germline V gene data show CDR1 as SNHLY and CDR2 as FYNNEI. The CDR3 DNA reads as TGTGCCAGCAGTGAAGCCCCTCGGGGGAAGGCTAATGAAAAACTGTTTTTT. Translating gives CASSEAPRGKANEKLFF.

In DNA, the CDR3 is TGTGCCAGCAGTTTAGAGGGAGGGCATCACACTGAAGCTTTCTTT. Amino acid sequence: CASSLEGGHHTEAFF. The chain recombines TRBV28 with TRBJ1-1; D is uncertain. The germline V gene encodes CDR1 MDHEN and CDR2 SYDVKM. V was shortened by 2 bases and J by 3 bases, with 13 bases between the two germline ends. CDR3 length: 15 residues.

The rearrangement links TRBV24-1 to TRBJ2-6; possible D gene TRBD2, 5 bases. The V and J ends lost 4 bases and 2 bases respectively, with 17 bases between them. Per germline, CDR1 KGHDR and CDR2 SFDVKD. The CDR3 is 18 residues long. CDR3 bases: TGTGCCACCAGTGACTCAACAGACCCGCGGGCTGGGGCCAACGTCCTGACTTTC. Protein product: CATSDSTDPRAGANVLTF.

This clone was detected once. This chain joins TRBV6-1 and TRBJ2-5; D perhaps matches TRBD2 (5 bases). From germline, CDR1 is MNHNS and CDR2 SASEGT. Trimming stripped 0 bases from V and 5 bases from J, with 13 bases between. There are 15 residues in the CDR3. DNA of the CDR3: TGTGCCAGCAGTGAAGCGCACGGGGTTGGCGAGACCCAGTACTTC. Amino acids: CASSEAHGVGETQYF.

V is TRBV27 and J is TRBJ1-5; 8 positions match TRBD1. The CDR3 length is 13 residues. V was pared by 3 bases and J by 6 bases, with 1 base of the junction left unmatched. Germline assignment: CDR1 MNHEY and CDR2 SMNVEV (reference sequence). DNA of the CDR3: TGTGCCAGCAGTTTCACAGGGGGTCAGCCCCAGCATTTT. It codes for CASSFTGGQPQHF.

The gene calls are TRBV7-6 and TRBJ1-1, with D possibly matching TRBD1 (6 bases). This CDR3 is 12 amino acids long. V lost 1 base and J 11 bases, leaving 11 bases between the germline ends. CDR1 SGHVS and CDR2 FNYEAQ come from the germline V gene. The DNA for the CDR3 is TGTGCCAGCAGCTTAGTTGGGGGCGAGGCTTTCTTT. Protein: CASSLVGGEAFF.

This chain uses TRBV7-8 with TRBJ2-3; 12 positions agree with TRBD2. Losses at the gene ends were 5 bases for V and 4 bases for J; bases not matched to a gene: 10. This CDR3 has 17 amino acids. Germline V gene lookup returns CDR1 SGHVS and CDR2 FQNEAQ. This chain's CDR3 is CASSPRLAGEVADTQYF. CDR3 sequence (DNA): TGTGCCAGCAGCCCAAGACTAGCGGGAGAGGTTGCAGATACGCAGTATTTT. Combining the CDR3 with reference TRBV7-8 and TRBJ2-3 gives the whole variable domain GAGVSQSPRYKVAKRGQDVALRCDPISGHVSLFWYQQALGQGPEFLTYFQNEAQLDKSGLPSDRFFAERPEGSVSTLKIQRTQQEDSAVYLCASSPRLAGEVADTQYFGPGTRLTVL.

The CDR3 loop is CASSLLGTRAYEQYF. The CDR3 DNA sequence: TGTGCCAGCAGCCTACTAGGGACTAGAGCCTACGAGCAGTACTTC. V gene TRBV28 combines with J gene TRBJ2-7, with TRBD2 matching 8 bases. V gave up 6 bases and J gave up 2 bases; unmatched junction bases: 9. The CDR3 is made up of 15 amino acids. CDR1 and CDR2 (germline): MDHEN, SYDVKM.

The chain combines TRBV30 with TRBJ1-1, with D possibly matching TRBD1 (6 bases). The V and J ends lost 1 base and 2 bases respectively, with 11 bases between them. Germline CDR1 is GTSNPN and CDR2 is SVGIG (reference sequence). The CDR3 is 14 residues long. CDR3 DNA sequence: TGTGCCTGGAGTGGACGGACAGTTAACACTGAAGCTTTCTTT. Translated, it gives CAWSGRTVNTEAFF.

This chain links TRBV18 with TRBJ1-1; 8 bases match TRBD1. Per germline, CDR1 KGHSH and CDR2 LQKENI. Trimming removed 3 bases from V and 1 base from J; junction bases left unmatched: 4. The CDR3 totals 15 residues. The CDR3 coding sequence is TGTGCCAGCTCACCCCTGGGACAGGCGAACACTGAAGCTTTCTTT. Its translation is CASSPLGQANTEAFF.

This CDR3 is CASSPGLVYNEQFF. CDR3 nucleotide sequence: TGTGCCAGCTCCCCGGGACTAGTTTACAATGAGCAGTTCTTC. The rearrangement joins TRBV27 to TRBJ2-1, with TRBD2 matching 8 bases. Germline trimming cut 8 bases from V and 4 bases from J; bases unmatched to any gene: 7. This CDR3 region has 14 residues. CDR1 and CDR2 (germline): MNHEY, SMNVEV (reference sequence).

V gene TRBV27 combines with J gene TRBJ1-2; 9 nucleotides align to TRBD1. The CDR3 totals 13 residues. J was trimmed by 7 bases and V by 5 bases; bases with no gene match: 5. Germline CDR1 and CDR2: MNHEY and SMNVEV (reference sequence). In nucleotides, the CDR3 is TGTGCCAGCAGTCACGACAGGGGGGGTGGCTACACCTTC. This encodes CASSHDRGGGYTF.

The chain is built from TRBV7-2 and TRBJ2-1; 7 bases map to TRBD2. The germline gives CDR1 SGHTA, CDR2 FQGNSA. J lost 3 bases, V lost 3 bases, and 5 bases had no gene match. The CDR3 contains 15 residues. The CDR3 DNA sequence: TGTGCCAGCAGCTTCAGCGGGAAAATCTACAATGAGCAGTTCTTC. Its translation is CASSFSGKIYNEQFF.

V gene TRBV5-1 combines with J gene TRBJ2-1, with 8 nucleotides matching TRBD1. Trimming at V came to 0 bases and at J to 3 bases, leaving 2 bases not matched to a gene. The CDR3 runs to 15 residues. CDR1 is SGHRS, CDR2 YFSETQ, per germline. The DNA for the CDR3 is TGCGCCAGCAGCTTGGCGGACAGGGACTACAATGAGCAGTTCTTC. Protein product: CASSLADRDYNEQFF.

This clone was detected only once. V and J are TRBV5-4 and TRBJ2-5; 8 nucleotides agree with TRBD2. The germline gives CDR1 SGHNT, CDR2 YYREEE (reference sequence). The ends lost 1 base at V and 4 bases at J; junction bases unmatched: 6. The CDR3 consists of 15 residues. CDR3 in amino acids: CASSLLSGSGETQYF. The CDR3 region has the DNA TGTGCCAGCAGCTTGTTGAGCGGGAGCGGAGAGACCCAGTACTTC.